The 11 T cell receptor beta chains listed next were all sequenced from one sample in a study of shared clonotypes between healthy human individuals. The protocol was immunoSEQ multiplex PCR, while the TCRdb copy is restricted to in-frame clones and leaves out a portion. The sample lists 450,000 to 500,000 clones; roughly 85% were seen once. Source material: PBMCs. The receptors were gathered from a woman in her 40s in good health. Some clones in this sample may be carry-over from other donors' samples.

In the case of this clone: A much larger clone is a single base away; this may be a read error. V is TRBV28 and J is TRBJ2-4; tentative D call: TRBD1 (5 bases). This CDR3 contains 14 residues. Per germline, CDR1 MDHEN and CDR2 SYDVKM. In nucleotides, the CDR3 is TGTACCAGCAGTGCGACAGCTACCAAAAACATTCAGTACTTC. This encodes CTSSATATKNIQYF. Full variable domain (remainder filled in from reference TRBV28 and TRBJ2-4): DVKVTQSSRYLVKRTGEKVFLECVQDMDHENMFWYRQDPGLGLRLIYFSYDVKMKEKGDIPEGYSVSREKKERFSLILESASTNQTSMYLCTSSATATKNIQYFGAGTRLSVL.

Only one count was recorded for this clone. The chain carries TRBV30 and TRBJ2-7; D unresolved. This CDR3 is built from 12 residues. Germline CDR1 and CDR2: GTSNPN and SVGIG (reference sequence). Trimming removed 2 bases from V and 7 bases from J, with 12 bases in between. CDR3 protein: CAWSTMRYEQYF. CDR3 coding DNA: TGTGCCTGGAGTACGATGAGGTATGAGCAGTACTTC.

V and J are TRBV4-2 and TRBJ2-1; 9 positions agree with TRBD2. Trimming cost V 1 base and J 3 bases; bases outside gene matches: 10. CDR3 length equals 18 residues. CDR1 is LGHNA and CDR2 is YNFKEQ in the germline V gene. This CDR3 reads CASSQVGTREGRYNEQFF. The CDR3 DNA is TGTGCCAGCAGCCAAGTAGGAACGCGGGAGGGCCGCTACAATGAGCAGTTCTTC.

V and J are TRBV6-7 and TRBJ2-1; 8 positions match TRBD2. TRBV6-7 is sorted into the ORF group, with uncertain function. The CDR3 is 16 residues long. V lost 2 bases to trimming and J lost 0 bases; unmatched junction nucleotides: 3. The CDR3 protein is CASSYTGTSSYNEQFF. Here the CDR3 DNA reads TGTGCCAGCAGTTACACCGGGACTAGCTCCTACAATGAGCAGTTCTTC.

This sequence joins TRBV30 and TRBJ1-1, with 12 bases matching TRBD1. V shed 5 bases, J shed 12 bases, and the junction held 7 bases outside the gene matches. This CDR3 region has 12 residues. CDR1 is GTSNPN and CDR2 is SVGIG in the germline V gene (reference sequence). CDR3 amino acids: CAWGTGGWKTFF. The CDR3 DNA is TGTGCCTGGGGGACAGGGGGCTGGAAGACTTTCTTT.

The chain carries TRBV2 and TRBJ2-1; D might be TRBD1 or TRBD2, each matching 6 bases. V lost 5 bases and J lost 6, with 11 bases in between. Germline CDR1 and CDR2: SNHLY and FYNNEI. This CDR3 region has 13 residues. CDR3 residues: CASSSEGGNEQFF. CDR3 coding DNA: TGTGCCAGCAGTTCTGAGGGGGGCAATGAGCAGTTCTTC.

This chain joins TRBV7-8 and TRBJ2-7; 11 bases are a match to TRBD1. Germline V gives CDR1 SGHVS, CDR2 FQNEAQ. With 3 bases clipped from V and 3 bases from J, the junction kept 10 bases outside the gene matches. The CDR3 contains 17 residues. The CDR3, as DNA: TGTGCCAGCAGCTTCTCCGGGACAGGGGGTAGCCTCTACGAGCAGTACTTC. It codes for CASSFSGTGGSLYEQYF.

This clone was observed a single time. The chain has TRBV29-1 and TRBJ1-4, with D unclear. Looked up from germline, CDR1 is SQVTM and CDR2 is ANQGSEA. This CDR3 has 11 amino acids. Trimming removed 6 bases at V and 4 bases at J, with 6 bases between. Here the CDR3 reads CSVGDNEKLFF. The CDR3 bases are TGCAGCGTCGGGGATAATGAAAAACTGTTTTTT.

The chain employs TRBV4-2 and TRBJ2-7, with TRBD2 matching 11 bases. CDR1 is LGHNA and CDR2 is YNFKEQ in the germline V gene. The junction had 9 bases not matched to a gene; V was cut back by 4 bases and J by 4 bases. The CDR3 contains 16 residues. CDR3 in DNA: TGTGCCAGCAGCCCGATAGCGGGAGGGCCATCTTACGAGCAGTACTTC. Translating it yields CASSPIAGGPSYEQYF.

As for this clone: Other DNA sequences in the sample encode the same CDR3. The chain employs TRBV9 and TRBJ2-1; 10 bases match TRBD2. The CDR3 runs to 14 residues. The junction had 0 bases not matched to a gene; V was cut back by 2 bases and J by 4 bases. Germline V gene sequence: CDR1 SGDLS, CDR2 YYNGEE. The CDR3 DNA reads TGTGCCAGCAGCGTTAGCGGGAGGTACAATGAGCAGTTCTTC. The encoded protein is CASSVSGRYNEQFF. The full variable domain, its missing parts supplied by reference TRBV9 and TRBJ2-1, is DSGVTQTPKHLITATGQRVTLRCSPRSGDLSVYWYQQSLDQGLQFLIQYYNGEERAKGNILERFSAQQFPDLHSELNLSSLELGDSALYFCASSVSGRYNEQFFGPGTRLTVL.

This clone showed up just once. V is TRBV10-3 and J is TRBJ2-1, with TRBD2 matching over 9 bases. J lost 6 bases, V lost 7 bases, and 7 bases had no gene match. This CDR3 is 14 amino acids long. The V gene's germline CDR1 is ENHRY and CDR2 SYGVKD. Here the CDR3 DNA reads TGTGCCATCACCACCGGGACTAGCATCAATGAGCAGTTCTTC. Its protein product is CAITTGTSINEQFF.